Below, 29 T cell receptor beta chains from the same sample are listed, as sequenced in a study of blood T cell repertoires in COVID-19 (dated by TCRdb to about 2020). The method behind the library was the immunoSEQ multiplex PCR assay. Held by TCRdb, this immuneACCESS table contains in-frame sequences only and omits some clones. Under half of the omission traces to an unresolved V gene where checked; the cause of the rest is unknown. Across this sample there are about 220,000 clones, with 70% to 85% seen only once. The biggest ten clones account for over 14% of the sample. The source material was PBMCs or T cells enriched from blood (not recorded which). All receptors come from a man aged 35 to 55 who had recovered from COVID-19.

This clone was observed a single time. The CDR3 sequence is CASSFGQDNEQFF. The CDR3 region has the DNA TGTGCCAGCAGCTTTGGACAGGACAATGAGCAGTTCTTC. The V call is TRBV7-9, the J call TRBJ2-1; 7 nucleotides match TRBD1. This CDR3 is 13 amino acids long. From germline, CDR1 is SEHNR and CDR2 FQNEAQ (reference sequence). V gave up 3 bases and J gave up 5 bases; unmatched junction bases: 1.

The CDR3 DNA reads TGTGCCAGCAGACAACCGGGACAGGGCAGGGAGCAGTACTTC. Translation gives CASRQPGQGREQYF. This sequence joins TRBV5-5 and TRBJ2-7; 9 bases are shared with TRBD1. CDR1 and CDR2 from the germline V gene are SGHKS and YYEKEE (reference sequence). The V gene end was trimmed by 5 bases and the J gene end by 7 bases; junction bases not matched to a gene: 10. This CDR3 comprises 14 residues. Full variable domain (remainder filled in from reference TRBV5-5 and TRBJ2-7): DAGVTQSPTHLIKTRGQQVTLRCSPISGHKSVSWYQQVLGQGPQFIFQYYEKEERGRGNFPDRFSARQFPNYSSELNVNALLLGDSALYLCASRQPGQGREQYFGPGTRLTVT.

The chain links TRBV30 to TRBJ1-1, with 7 nucleotides matching TRBD1. The germline V gene encodes CDR1 GTSNPN and CDR2 SVGIG (reference sequence). The V gene end was trimmed by 2 bases and the J gene end by 11 bases; junction bases not matched to a gene: 5. The CDR3 length is 11 residues. CDR3 nucleotide sequence: TGTGCCTGGAGTAACAGGGGAGCGGCTTTCTTT. Encoded protein: CAWSNRGAAFF.

CDR3 sequence reads: CASSPRQNTGELFF. The CDR3 bases are TGTGCCAGCAGCCCGCGACAGAACACCGGGGAGCTGTTTTTT. V gene TRBV9 combines with J gene TRBJ2-2; D gene unclear. The V end lost 4 bases, the J end lost 1 base, and 8 bases lay between the germline ends. There are 14 residues in the CDR3. Germline V lookup: CDR1 SGDLS, CDR2 YYNGEE.

This clone has only one observation. V usage is TRBV19 and J usage is TRBJ2-1; no definite D call. Deletions cut 0 bases from V and 7 bases from J, with 4 bases between. CDR3 length equals 12 residues. Germline V gives CDR1 LNHDA, CDR2 SQIVND (reference sequence). The CDR3 is CASSIDRNEQFF. CDR3 coding DNA: TGTGCCAGTAGTATAGATCGGAATGAGCAGTTCTTC.

This rearrangement joins TRBV28 to TRBJ2-2; 9 positions agree with TRBD2. Germline assignment: CDR1 MDHEN and CDR2 SYDVKM. The CDR3 is 15 amino acids. J lost 5 bases, V lost 8 bases, and 9 bases had no gene match. This chain's CDR3 is CASEPAGGRTGELFF. The CDR3 DNA is TGTGCCAGCGAACCTGCGGGAGGGAGAACCGGGGAGCTGTTTTTT.

This sequence joins TRBV19 and TRBJ2-7; tentatively, D is TRBD1 (6 bases). CDR3 length: 16 residues. From germline, CDR1 is LNHDA and CDR2 SQIVND (reference sequence). V was shortened by 6 bases and J by 3 bases, with 21 bases between the two germline ends. The CDR3 bases are TGTGCCAGTAGCCAATCAACCGGGACAAGGAACTACGAGCAGTACTTC. Translation gives CASSQSTGTRNYEQYF.

The V and J genes are TRBV19 and TRBJ2-2; no definite D call. V was clipped by 4 bases and J by 8 bases, with 14 bases between them. The germline CDR1 and CDR2 sequences are LNHDA and SQIVND (reference sequence). The CDR3 sequence is 14 residues long. DNA for the CDR3: TGTGCCAGTAGTACCCACGGTGGGCAGGGGGAGCTGTTTTTT. Amino acids: CASSTHGGQGELFF.

The chain recombines TRBV2 with TRBJ1-5; no clear D gene. This CDR3 is 14 amino acids long. V gave up 4 bases and J gave up 2 bases, with 9 bases separating them. From germline, CDR1 is SNHLY and CDR2 FYNNEI. CDR3 region: CASSAQFGNQPQHF. CDR3 nucleotides: TGTGCCAGCAGTGCACAGTTCGGCAATCAGCCCCAGCATTTT.

This clone was detected ten times or more. This chain joins TRBV3-1 (or the pseudogene TRBV3-2) and TRBJ2-3; 13 nucleotides align to TRBD2. The J segment lost 2 bases and the V segment lost 5 bases, leaving 4 bases of the junction unmatched. Germline-derived CDR1 and CDR2 are LGHDT and YNNKEL (reference sequence). CDR3 length: 16 amino acids. The CDR3 reads CASSYTSGGVTDTQYF. In DNA form, the CDR3 reads TGTGCCAGCAGCTACACTAGCGGGGGGGTCACAGATACGCAGTATTTT.

This chain links TRBV5-5 with TRBJ2-5; 8 bases map to TRBD2. Trimming at V came to 1 base and at J to 0 bases, leaving 5 bases not matched to a gene. The germline gives CDR1 SGHKS, CDR2 YYEKEE (reference sequence). The CDR3 runs 16 residues. CDR3 in DNA: TGTGCCAGCAGCTTGCTTCCAGCGGGGGACCAAGAGACCCAGTACTTC. Residues: CASSLLPAGDQETQYF. The variable domain in full, with the rest retrieved from reference TRBV5-5 and TRBJ2-5, is DAGVTQSPTHLIKTRGQQVTLRCSPISGHKSVSWYQQVLGQGPQFIFQYYEKEERGRGNFPDRFSARQFPNYSSELNVNALLLGDSALYLCASSLLPAGDQETQYFGPGTRLLVL.

V gene TRBV12-3 or TRBV12-4 combines with J gene TRBJ2-5; TRBD2 agrees at 9 bases. Trimming at V came to 3 bases and at J to 10 bases, leaving 3 bases not matched to a gene. The length of the CDR3 is 12 residues. The CDR3 DNA reads TGTGCCAGCAGTTTGGCTAGCGGGGACCAGTACTTC. Protein: CASSLASGDQYF.

The chain has TRBV5-1 and TRBJ2-1, with no clear D. Germline assignment: CDR1 SGHRS and CDR2 YFSETQ. V was shortened by 2 bases and J by 9 bases, with 9 bases between the two germline ends. This CDR3 spans 12 amino acids. As DNA, the CDR3 is TGCGCCAGCAGCTTCGGGTTCGGTGAGCAGTTCTTC. Its protein is CASSFGFGEQFF.

The chain recombines TRBV7-2 with TRBJ1-5; D might be TRBD1 (5 bases). Trimming removed 2 bases from V and 6 bases from J, with 14 bases in between. The CDR3 runs 15 residues. Germline CDR1 is SGHTA and CDR2 is FQGNSA. CDR3 nucleotide sequence: TGTGCCAGCAGCTTATTGCCGGGGGTCGGTCAGCCCCAGCATTTT. The encoded protein is CASSLLPGVGQPQHF.

This chain connects TRBV7-4 to TRBJ2-1, with D maybe TRBD2 (5 bases). Looked up from germline, CDR1 is SGHVT and CDR2 is SQSDAQ. The CDR3 has 15 amino acids. The V end was cut by 5 bases, the J end by 0 bases, with 11 bases between. The CDR3 sequence: CASSLDCSSYNEQFF. CDR3 coding DNA: TGTGCCAGCAGCCTGGACTGTAGCTCCTACAATGAGCAGTTCTTC.

The rearrangement uses TRBV7-2 and TRBJ2-7, with D possibly TRBD2 on 6 matching bases. V was cut by 5 bases and J by 4 bases, with 18 bases left in between. The germline CDR1 and CDR2 sequences are SGHTA and FQGNSA. There are 15 residues in the CDR3. The CDR3 region is CASSISGTGLYEQYF. The CDR3 DNA reads TGTGCCAGCAGCATTTCCGGGACGGGACTTTACGAGCAGTACTTC.

The rearrangement joins TRBV6-5 to TRBJ1-1; D not certain. Trimming removed 6 bases at V and 7 bases at J, with 18 bases between. The germline V gene has CDR1 MNHEY and CDR2 SVGAGI. The CDR3 spans 14 residues. The CDR3 loop reads CASSPHGGRDEAFF. The CDR3 coding sequence is TGTGCCAGCAGCCCGCACGGAGGGAGGGATGAAGCTTTCTTT.

V is TRBV4-1 and J is TRBJ1-2; tentatively, D is TRBD1 (6 bases). The CDR3 has 17 residues. Germline V gene lookup returns CDR1 MGHRA and CDR2 YSYEKL. V was pared by 0 bases and J by 0 bases, with 14 bases between. The CDR3 is CASSQDGFDRPNYGYTF. For the CDR3, the DNA is TGCGCCAGCAGCCAAGACGGGTTTGACAGGCCTAACTATGGCTACACCTTC.

The rearrangement uses TRBV29-1 and TRBJ2-5; 7 nucleotides line up with TRBD2. The CDR3 contains 14 residues. Germline loops: CDR1 SQVTM, CDR2 ANQGSEA. V lost 3 bases to trimming and J lost 5 bases; unmatched junction nucleotides: 9. For the CDR3, the DNA is TGCAGCGTTGATTACGGGGAGGGAACGGAGACCCAGTACTTC. Residues: CSVDYGEGTETQYF. Full variable domain (missing parts from reference TRBV29-1 and TRBJ2-5): SAVISQKPSRDICQRGTSLTIQCQVDSQVTMMFWYRQQPGQSLTLIATANQGSEATYESGFVIDKFPISRPNLTFSTLTVSNMSPEDSSIYLCSVDYGEGTETQYFGPGTRLLVL.

The J gene is TRBJ2-1, the V gene TRBV9; 7 positions agree with TRBD2. The CDR3 runs to 15 residues. J gave up 3 bases and V 6 bases, and 9 bases lay outside the gene matches. Per germline, CDR1 SGDLS and CDR2 YYNGEE. The CDR3 region has the DNA TGTGCCAGCACCCTGAGCGGGGATATCTACAATGAGCAGTTCTTC. Translating it yields CASTLSGDIYNEQFF.

The chain is built from TRBV6-2 or TRBV6-3 and TRBJ1-1; D is unclear. CDR3 length equals 16 residues. Looked up from germline, CDR1 is MNHEY and CDR2 is SVGEGT. V lost 2 bases to trimming and J lost 1 base, with 14 bases between them. The CDR3 loop is CASSYRLVGTNTEAFF. The CDR3 DNA follows: TGTGCCAGCAGTTACAGATTGGTGGGCACGAACACTGAAGCTTTCTTT.

J is TRBJ2-7 and V is TRBV2, with TRBD1 matching 8 bases. In germline, CDR1 is SNHLY, CDR2 FYNNEI. J lost 4 bases, V lost 4 bases, and 6 bases had no gene match. CDR3 size: 14 residues. This CDR3 is CASSGDRWTYEQYF. The CDR3 region has the DNA TGTGCCAGCAGTGGGGACAGGTGGACTTACGAGCAGTACTTC.

The V and J genes are TRBV7-3 and TRBJ2-5; D uncertain. Germline V gene sequence: CDR1 SGHTA, CDR2 FQGTGA. The CDR3 is made up of 12 amino acids. V was cut by 2 bases and J by 4 bases, with 5 bases left in between. CDR3 residues: CASSLFGETQYF. Here the CDR3 DNA reads TGTGCCAGCAGCTTATTCGGAGAGACCCAGTACTTC.

The rearrangement links TRBV18 to TRBJ2-3; 7 bases map to TRBD2. The germline CDR1 and CDR2 sequences are KGHSH and LQKENI. The CDR3 extends over 14 amino acids. With V trimmed by 3 bases and J by 5 bases, 5 bases remained unmatched. CDR3 sequence reads: CASSPAGEEDTQYF. The CDR3 bases are TGTGCCAGCTCACCGGCGGGAGAGGAAGATACGCAGTATTTT.

V usage is TRBV5-1 and J usage is TRBJ2-7; 10 nucleotides align to TRBD1. V was pared by 4 bases and J by 6 bases, with 4 bases of the junction left unmatched. The CDR3 is 13 amino acids. Germline lookup yields CDR1 SGHRS and CDR2 YFSETQ. The CDR3 sequence is CASSPDRGLEQYF. The CDR3 bases are TGCGCCAGCAGCCCTGACAGGGGGCTCGAGCAGTACTTC.

The chain recombines TRBV2 with TRBJ2-7; 7 bases line up with TRBD2. CDR3 length: 13 amino acids. V was pared by 5 bases and J by 6 bases, with 7 bases of the junction left unmatched. From germline, CDR1 is SNHLY and CDR2 FYNNEI. The CDR3: CASSHGEGFEQYF. The CDR3 DNA reads TGTGCCAGCAGTCACGGGGAGGGTTTCGAGCAGTACTTC.

The chain recombines TRBV4-2 with TRBJ2-2; 13 nucleotides match TRBD2. This CDR3 spans 15 amino acids. Germline-derived CDR1 and CDR2 are LGHNA and YNFKEQ. With 6 bases clipped from V and 4 bases from J, the junction kept 2 bases outside the gene matches. The CDR3 sequence: CASRTSGGATGELFF. The CDR3 DNA sequence: TGTGCCAGCAGAACTAGCGGGGGGGCCACCGGGGAGCTGTTTTTT.

The rearrangement uses TRBV7-9 and TRBJ1-6; possible D gene TRBD1, 5 bases. There are 14 residues in the CDR3. Trimming shortened V by 5 bases and J by 7 bases, and 12 bases separated the two germline ends. Germline V gene data show CDR1 as SEHNR and CDR2 as FQNEAQ (reference sequence). The CDR3 DNA reads TGTGCCAGCAGCCCCGACAGCCCGAATTCACCCCTCCACTTT. Translation: CASSPDSPNSPLHF.

The gene calls are TRBV7-9 and TRBJ2-5; 7 nucleotides align to TRBD1. Unmatched junction bases numbered 12, after V lost 6 bases and J lost 2 bases. The CDR3 consists of 16 residues. From germline, CDR1 is SEHNR and CDR2 FQNEAQ (reference sequence). CDR3 nucleotides: TGTGCCAGCAGTCGCCCGGGACAGAGGATACAAGAGACCCAGTACTTC. Residues: CASSRPGQRIQETQYF.